The 22 T cell receptor beta chains listed next were all sequenced from one sample in a study of immune heterogeneity within non-small cell lung tumors. Multiplex PCR was performed with 32 V and 13 J primers, and it amplified TCR beta CDR3. Each CDR3 protein is one row after TCRdb ran MiXCR on the multiplex PCR reads. The repertoire consists of some 11,000 distinct CDR3 sequences, with under 25% occurring once and the leading ten covering under 4.5%. Samples each supplied 500 to 650 ng of bulk tumor genomic DNA as template. Several spatially distant biopsies were obtained per primary tumor intraoperatively. Patients underwent curative surgery for non-small cell lung cancer (untreated and newly diagnosed). The sample consisted of lung tumor tissue. The source of these receptors is a man between 60 and 75 years old with non-small cell lung cancer.

The chain links TRBV11-2 to TRBJ2-1; D perhaps matches TRBD1 (6 bases). The V end was cut by 4 bases, the J end by 6 bases, with 13 bases between. The CDR3 extends over 14 amino acids. Germline V lookup: CDR1 SGHAT, CDR2 FQNNGV. CDR3 nucleotide sequence: TGTGCCAGCAGCTGGGACATTCTGGTCAATGAGCAGTTCTTC. Protein product: CASSWDILVNEQFF.

This clonotype is medium-sized. This sequence joins TRBV5-1 and TRBJ2-5; 10 bases align to TRBD2. The CDR3 is made up of 15 amino acids. V lost 4 bases to trimming and J lost 1 base; unmatched junction nucleotides: 4. Germline values: CDR1 SGHRS, CDR2 YFSETQ. In DNA form, the CDR3 reads TGCGCCAGCAGCGACAGGACTAGCGGCCAAGAGACCCAGTACTTC. Translation gives CASSDRTSGQETQYF.

This clonotype was counted only a few times. This chain uses TRBV7-3 with TRBJ2-2, with D perhaps TRBD1 (7 bases). Germline CDR1 and CDR2: SGHTA and FQGTGA. There are 18 residues in the CDR3. V lost 1 base to trimming and J lost 6 bases, with 21 bases between them. In nucleotides, the CDR3 is TGTGCCAGCAGCTTAATCGGAGGGGGCAATTTCGTCCCCGGGGAGCTGTTTTTT. Protein: CASSLIGGGNFVPGELFF.

In its sample, this clonotype is medium-sized. The J gene is TRBJ2-7, the V gene TRBV12-3 or TRBV12-4, with D possibly being TRBD2 (6 bases). V was trimmed by 0 bases and J by 9 bases, leaving 9 bases between them. This CDR3 is built from 12 residues. The CDR3 here is CASSLARGWQYF. The CDR3 DNA reads as TGTGCCAGCAGTTTAGCGCGGGGATGGCAGTACTTC.

This clonotype was found a few times. This may be a read error, as it is one base from a much larger clone. This chain joins TRBV18 and TRBJ1-5; the match to TRBD1 covers 7 bases. This CDR3 contains 14 residues. The germline V gene encodes CDR1 KGHSH and CDR2 LQKENI. As DNA, the CDR3 is TGTGCCAGCTCACAGGGACAGATCAATCAGCACCAGCATTTT. Translating it yields CASSQGQINQHQHF.

The chain is built from TRBV18 and TRBJ2-4; 12 bases agree with TRBD2. J gave up 0 bases and V 3 bases, and 6 bases lay outside the gene matches. CDR3 length equals 18 residues. Germline V gene lookup returns CDR1 KGHSH and CDR2 LQKENI. Here the CDR3 DNA reads TGTGCCAGCTCACCGGCGACTAGCGGGAGCCTAGCCAAAAACATTCAGTACTTC. Protein sequence: CASSPATSGSLAKNIQYF.

This clonotype was seen a handful of times. The gene calls are TRBV5-5 and TRBJ2-1; D may be TRBD2 (5 bases). This CDR3 has 12 amino acids. Germline V CDR1 and CDR2: SGHKS, YYEKEE (reference sequence). V shed 1 base and J shed 12 bases, with 11 bases lying between them. The CDR3 DNA follows: TGTGCCAGCAGCTTGACTAGGGCGGGGCAGTTCTTC. It specifies CASSLTRAGQFF. The whole variable domain, filled in from reference TRBV5-5 and TRBJ2-1, reads DAGVTQSPTHLIKTRGQQVTLRCSPISGHKSVSWYQQVLGQGPQFIFQYYEKEERGRGNFPDRFSARQFPNYSSELNVNALLLGDSALYLCASSLTRAGQFFGPGTRLTVL.

This clonotype is medium-sized in the sample. The chain uses TRBV12-3 or TRBV12-4 and TRBJ1-2; D is unresolved. This CDR3 is built from 13 residues. The V end was cut by 0 bases, the J end by 4 bases, with 6 bases between. The CDR3 DNA reads as TGTGCCAGCAGTTTAGCCAGCCTCTATGGCTACACCTTC. Residues: CASSLASLYGYTF.

This clonotype was detected a few times. This chain joins TRBV9 and TRBJ2-1, with 10 bases aligning to TRBD2. The CDR3 totals 14 residues. Germline assignment: CDR1 SGDLS and CDR2 YYNGEE. V was clipped by 2 bases and J by 10 bases; unmatched bases: 6. The CDR3 protein is CASSVLAGEGEQFF. The CDR3 nucleotides are TGTGCCAGCAGCGTCCTAGCGGGAGAAGGAGAGCAGTTCTTC.

This chain uses TRBV12-5 with TRBJ2-1; 10 bases are a match to TRBD2. This CDR3 has 15 amino acids. Unmatched junction bases numbered 0, after V lost 1 base and J lost 3 bases. Germline lookup yields CDR1 LGHNT and CDR2 FRNRAP. CDR3 in DNA: TGTGCTAGTGGTTTGGCTAGCGGGGGCTACAATGAGCAGTTCTTC. Translating gives CASGLASGGYNEQFF.

The chain combines TRBV5-8 with TRBJ1-6; D unresolved. The germline CDR1 and CDR2 sequences are SGHTS and YDEGEE. This CDR3 has 15 residues. Trimming stripped 0 bases from V and 6 bases from J, with 10 bases between. The CDR3 DNA sequence: TGTGCCAGCAGCTTGGTTCCAGGTAGTAATTCACCCCTCCACTTT. It specifies CASSLVPGSNSPLHF.

This clonotype was seen once. This may be a read error, as it is one base from a much larger clone. The gene calls are TRBV6-2 or TRBV6-3 and TRBJ2-7; TRBD1 matches 7 bases. In germline, CDR1 is MNHEY, CDR2 SVGEGT. The CDR3 runs 18 residues. V was clipped by 5 bases and J by 2 bases; unmatched bases: 18. The CDR3 is CASSPTSQGVGWTYEQYF. The DNA of the CDR3 is TGTGCCAGCAGTCCAACTTCCCAGGGGGTGGGGTGGACCTACGAGCAGTACTTC.

This clonotype has just a few counts. The chain is built from TRBV11-2 and TRBJ2-5; D uncertain. This CDR3 region has 15 residues. The ends were cut back, 3 bases at V and 3 bases at J, with 14 bases in the middle. Germline loops: CDR1 SGHAT, CDR2 FQNNGV. In nucleotides, the CDR3 is TGTGCCAGCAGCTTCGACCCTCCGCCGGAAGAGACCCAGTACTTC. Its protein product is CASSFDPPPEETQYF.

In its sample, this clonotype is medium-sized. This sequence joins TRBV27 and TRBJ2-7; D gene unclear. CDR1 MNHEY and CDR2 SMNVEV come from the germline V gene (reference sequence). Trimming shortened V by 6 bases and J by 12 bases, and 18 bases separated the two germline ends. The CDR3 is 12 residues long. The CDR3 spells CASSPYYGHPYF. As DNA, the CDR3 is TGTGCCAGCAGCCCATATTACGGGCATCCGTACTTC.

This clonotype is labeled as medium-sized. J is TRBJ2-3 and V is TRBV20-1; 14 bases map to TRBD2. Trimming took 5 bases from V and 3 from J; bases not matched to a gene: 1. This CDR3 spans 14 amino acids. Germline CDR1 is DFQATT and CDR2 is SNEGSKA (reference sequence). CDR3 sequence: CSARLAGGTDTQYF. Written as DNA, the CDR3 is TGCAGTGCTCGACTAGCGGGAGGGACAGATACGCAGTATTTT.

The rearrangement links TRBV7-2 to TRBJ2-1, with 10 bases that match TRBD2. The CDR3 is 15 amino acids. CDR1 is SGHTA, CDR2 FQGNSA, per germline. Trimming cost V 6 bases and J 9 bases; bases outside gene matches: 11. The CDR3 sequence: CASRPSGRVGSEQFF. The CDR3 DNA sequence: TGTGCCAGCAGGCCCAGCGGGAGGGTTGGGAGTGAGCAGTTCTTC. Full variable domain (rest looked up from reference TRBV7-2 and TRBJ2-1): GAGVSQSPSNKVTEKGKDVELRCDPISGHTALYWYRQSLGQGLEFLIYFQGNSAPDKSGLPSDRFSAERTGGSVSTLTIQRTQQEDSAVYLCASRPSGRVGSEQFFGPGTRLTVL.

This clonotype was found many times. This sequence joins TRBV20-1 and TRBJ1-2; possibly TRBD1 for D (5 bases). Trimming stripped 7 bases from V and 14 bases from J, with 20 bases between. Germline loops: CDR1 DFQATT, CDR2 SNEGSKA (reference sequence). CDR3 size: 11 residues. CDR3 nucleotides: TGCAGTGTCAGGGAGCGGGATTATCTAACCTTC. Translated, it gives CSVRERDYLTF.

By proportion, this clonotype is medium-sized. The chain employs TRBV28 and TRBJ1-2; TRBD1 matches at 7 bases. Trimming cost V 5 bases and J 2 bases; bases outside gene matches: 2. CDR3 length: 13 amino acids. Germline V lookup: CDR1 MDHEN, CDR2 SYDVKM. CDR3 loop: CASSGGQNYGYTF. CDR3 coding DNA: TGTGCCAGCAGTGGGGGACAGAACTATGGCTACACCTTC.

This clonotype was observed at least ten times. V gene TRBV6-4 combines with J gene TRBJ2-7; 7 bases line up with TRBD1. V lost 5 bases and J lost 2; bases outside the gene matches: 15. The CDR3 covers 17 residues. Germline loops: CDR1 MRHNA, CDR2 SNTAGT. The CDR3 here is CASSRVNRGIDAYEQYF. The CDR3 coding sequence is TGTGCCAGCAGTAGGGTTAACAGGGGCATCGATGCCTACGAGCAGTACTTC.

The rearrangement uses TRBV28 and TRBJ1-5; D unclear. CDR3 size: 13 residues. The V end was cut by 3 bases, the J end by 10 bases, with 13 bases between. The germline V gene has CDR1 MDHEN and CDR2 SYDVKM. CDR3 loop: CASSLSGAAPQHF. DNA of the CDR3: TGTGCCAGCAGTTTGTCGGGCGCCGCACCCCAGCATTTT.

Concerning this clonotype itself: This may be a read error, as it is one base from a much larger clone. The rearrangement links TRBV20-1 to TRBJ2-7; D is undetermined. Germline CDR1 DFQATT, CDR2 SNEGSKA (reference sequence). CDR3 length equals 13 residues. V was pared by 1 base and J by 5 bases, with 12 bases between. DNA for the CDR3: TGCAGTGCTAGAGGGGGTCAGGACCACGAGCAGTACTTC. Protein sequence: CSARGGQDHEQYF.

Only a few counts were recorded for this clonotype. This rearrangement joins TRBV6-1 to TRBJ1-1, with D hard to call. V lost 6 bases to trimming and J lost 4 bases, with 21 bases between them. The germline CDR1 and CDR2 sequences are MNHNS and SASEGT. This CDR3 has 16 residues. The CDR3 region is CASSPTRTSMGTEAFF. DNA for the CDR3: TGTGCCAGCAGCCCAACCCGGACTAGTATGGGCACTGAAGCTTTCTTT.